The next 26 T cell receptor beta chains were all read from a single sample in a study of identical twins. TCRdb reprocessed the 5' RACE reads via MiXCR and lists one record per CDR3 protein. The table records about 890,000 distinct CDR3 sequences, over 9% of them present only once. These data also featured in a second study, about yellow fever vaccine responses in identical twins.

Sequenced: PBMCs. All receptors come from a woman between 18 and 29 years old in good health.

This clonotype was seen repeatedly, ten times or more. V usage is TRBV6-1 and J usage is TRBJ2-1, with 8 nucleotides matching TRBD1. The trim removed 7 bases at V and 3 bases at J, leaving 5 bases unmatched. The CDR3 consists of 14 residues. Germline CDR1 MNHNS, CDR2 SASEGT. The CDR3 spells CASTRTGIYNEQFF. The CDR3 DNA reads as TGTGCCAGCACCAGGACAGGGATCTACAATGAGCAGTTCTTC.

This clonotype was counted between two and nine times. The CDR3 is CASSQERTGRDTEAFF. The CDR3 DNA follows: TGTGCCAGCAGCCAAGAGCGGACAGGGCGGGACACTGAAGCTTTCTTT. This chain joins TRBV3-1 and TRBJ1-1; 8 nucleotides match TRBD1. Germline CDR1 reads LGHDT; CDR2 reads YNNKEL (reference sequence). The CDR3 is 16 residues long. Trimming at V came to 0 bases and at J to 3 bases, leaving 6 bases not matched to a gene.

The chain couples TRBV9 to TRBJ2-1, with TRBD1 matching 12 bases. The CDR3 runs 19 residues. Germline loops: CDR1 SGDLS, CDR2 YYNGEE. J gave up 0 bases and V 5 bases, and 12 bases lay outside the gene matches. The CDR3 loop is CASSTPGTGGGSSYNEQFF. CDR3 coding DNA: TGTGCCAGCAGTACTCCCGGGACAGGGGGCGGAAGCTCCTACAATGAGCAGTTCTTC. Full variable domain (remainder filled in from reference TRBV9 and TRBJ2-1): DSGVTQTPKHLITATGQRVTLRCSPRSGDLSVYWYQQSLDQGLQFLIQYYNGEERAKGNILERFSAQQFPDLHSELNLSSLELGDSALYFCASSTPGTGGGSSYNEQFFGPGTRLTVL.

This clonotype was detected a few times. This sequence joins TRBV5-5 and TRBJ2-1, with D perhaps matching TRBD1 or TRBD2 (7 bases each). CDR3 length equals 16 residues. Per the germline V gene, CDR1 is SGHKS and CDR2 is YYEKEE (reference sequence). The V gene lost 3 bases and the J gene lost 5 bases, with 18 bases spanning the gap. As DNA, the CDR3 is TGTGCCAGCAGCTCGCAGGGGGGGGTGGTAAACAATGAGCAGTTCTTC. Its protein product is CASSSQGGVVNNEQFF.

The CDR3 DNA reads as TGCAGCGTTGAAGACCCGACTAGCGGGAACCAAGAGACCCAGTACTTC. It specifies CSVEDPTSGNQETQYF. V usage is TRBV29-1 and J usage is TRBJ2-5; 11 bases are a match to TRBD2. J lost 0 bases, V lost 0 bases, and 3 bases had no gene match. Germline V lookup: CDR1 SQVTM, CDR2 ANQGSEA. The CDR3 length is 16 residues.

This clonotype showed up just a few times. The V gene is TRBV15, the J gene TRBJ2-1; D is ambiguous. This CDR3 has 12 residues. CDR1 and CDR2 from the germline V gene are LNHNV and YYDKDF (reference sequence). V dropped 3 bases and J dropped 7 bases, with 7 bases sitting between them. In DNA form, the CDR3 reads TGTGCCACCAGCAGGCTCCAAAATGAGCAGTTCTTC. Protein: CATSRLQNEQFF. Full variable domain (rest looked up from reference TRBV15 and TRBJ2-1): DAMVIQNPRYQVTQFGKPVTLSCSQTLNHNVMYWYQQKSSQAPKLLFHYYDKDFNNEADTPDNFQSRRPNTSFCFLDIRSPGLGDTAMYLCATSRLQNEQFFGPGTRLTVL.

This clonotype appeared a few times. V usage is TRBV10-3 and J usage is TRBJ2-7, with 7 bases fitting TRBD1. There are 14 residues in the CDR3. V trimming: 2 bases; J trimming: 2 bases; junction bases outside the gene matches: 3. Germline-derived CDR1 and CDR2 are ENHRY and SYGVKD. The CDR3 DNA reads as TGTGCCATCAGTGAGACAGGGGTGGCCTACGAGCAGTACTTC. Its translation is CAISETGVAYEQYF.

This clonotype was recorded a few times. The V gene is TRBV24-1, the J gene TRBJ2-1; D is ambiguous. The CDR3 is 15 amino acids. V lost 2 bases and J lost 6, with 13 bases in between. Germline CDR1 KGHDR, CDR2 SFDVKD. Written as DNA, the CDR3 is TGTGCCACCAGTGATTATGGCTCACCTGGCAATGAGCAGTTCTTC. It translates to CATSDYGSPGNEQFF.

This clonotype turned up a few times. The chain recombines TRBV12-3 or TRBV12-4 with TRBJ2-5; no reliable D call. The CDR3 runs to 12 residues. Trimming cost V 6 bases and J 4 bases, with 9 bases left between them. The CDR3 loop is CASSRKVETQYF. For the CDR3, the DNA is TGTGCCAGCAGCCGGAAGGTAGAGACCCAGTACTTC.

This clonotype was counted between two and nine times. The J gene is TRBJ2-4, the V gene TRBV5-1; TRBD1 matches at 8 bases. The length of the CDR3 is 14 residues. The J segment lost 8 bases and the V segment lost 3 bases, leaving 7 bases of the junction unmatched. Germline V lookup: CDR1 SGHRS, CDR2 YFSETQ. CDR3 sequence (DNA): TGCGCCAGCAGCTGGGACAGGCCCGAGGACATTCAGTACTTC. Amino acid sequence: CASSWDRPEDIQYF.

The chain links TRBV5-1 to TRBJ2-2; D is unclear. The V gene lost 4 bases and the J gene lost 4 bases, with 11 bases spanning the gap. Germline V gene lookup returns CDR1 SGHRS and CDR2 YFSETQ. The CDR3 length is 14 residues. The CDR3 coding sequence is TGCGCCAGCAGCCTGGCCAAACCCACCGGGGAGCTGTTTTTT. This gives the protein CASSLAKPTGELFF.

This clonotype was detected only a few times. The chain carries TRBV5-1 and TRBJ1-2, with D possibly TRBD1 on 5 matching bases. Germline V CDR1 and CDR2: SGHRS, YFSETQ. V was pared by 4 bases and J by 1 base, with 11 bases between. There are 14 residues in the CDR3. In DNA form, the CDR3 reads TGCGCCAGCAGCGCCTCAGGGAGTAACTATGGCTACACCTTC. This translates into CASSASGSNYGYTF.

Only a few counts were recorded for this clonotype. The V gene is TRBV28, the J gene TRBJ2-3; the match to TRBD2 covers 12 bases. Per the germline V gene, CDR1 is MDHEN and CDR2 is SYDVKM. V trimming: 3 bases; J trimming: 3 bases; junction bases outside the gene matches: 4. This CDR3 contains 16 residues. The CDR3 sequence is CASSFLAGGITDTQYF. The CDR3 DNA reads as TGTGCCAGCAGTTTCCTAGCGGGGGGGATAACAGATACGCAGTATTTT.

The chain employs TRBV29-1 and TRBJ2-1; the match to TRBD2 covers 10 bases. CDR1 is SQVTM, CDR2 ANQGSEA, per germline. With V trimmed by 7 bases and J by 3 bases, 6 bases remained unmatched. The CDR3 runs 14 residues. CDR3: CSAQREGFYNEQFF. CDR3 nucleotides: TGCAGCGCCCAGCGGGAGGGGTTCTACAATGAGCAGTTCTTC.

This rearrangement joins TRBV20-1 to TRBJ2-2; D unclear. The V end lost 5 bases, the J end lost 7 bases, and 17 bases lay between the germline ends. Per the germline V gene, CDR1 is DFQATT and CDR2 is SNEGSKA (reference sequence). The CDR3 totals 14 residues. Written as DNA, the CDR3 is TGCAGTGCTCACGCAGCTGAGAAGGTCGGGGAGCTGTTTTTT. Residues: CSAHAAEKVGELFF.

This clonotype has just a few counts. J is TRBJ1-6 and V is TRBV5-1, with D hard to call. Germline values: CDR1 SGHRS, CDR2 YFSETQ. CDR3 length equals 14 residues. Trimming took 1 base from V and 10 from J, leaving 12 bases between them. The CDR3 region is CASSLRAVGSPLHF. Here the CDR3 DNA reads TGCGCCAGCAGCTTGCGGGCCGTTGGGTCACCCCTCCACTTT.

This chain links TRBV7-9 with TRBJ2-1; the D gene is possibly TRBD2 (5 bases). There are 16 residues in the CDR3. V lost 1 base to trimming and J lost 3 bases, with 13 bases between them. Germline V gene lookup returns CDR1 SEHNR and CDR2 FQNEAQ (reference sequence). CDR3 DNA sequence: TGTGCCAGCAGCTTAGTACTAGTCCCCTACTACAATGAGCAGTTCTTC. The encoded protein is CASSLVLVPYYNEQFF.

In its sample, this clonotype was seen many times. This chain joins TRBV6-6 and TRBJ1-4; D gene unclear. CDR1 and CDR2 (germline): MNHNY, SVGAGI (reference sequence). This CDR3 spans 12 amino acids. V shed 7 bases and J shed 8 bases, with 11 bases lying between them. CDR3 in amino acids: CASTNRGEKLFF. CDR3 DNA sequence: TGTGCCAGCACAAACAGAGGGGAAAAACTGTTTTTT.

This clonotype turned up a few times. The J gene is TRBJ2-1, the V gene TRBV7-3; 10 bases fit TRBD2. The CDR3 consists of 15 residues. CDR1 and CDR2 from the germline V gene are SGHTA and FQGTGA. V lost 6 bases and J lost 5; bases outside the gene matches: 7. The CDR3 DNA is TGTGCCAGCAGGAATACTAGCGGGATCCACAATGAGCAGTTCTTC. Translating it yields CASRNTSGIHNEQFF.

This chain joins TRBV6-1 and TRBJ2-4; the D is unclear. V was trimmed by 2 bases and J by 7 bases, leaving 3 bases between them. This CDR3 is built from 11 residues. The V gene's germline CDR1 is MNHNS and CDR2 SASEGT. CDR3 nucleotides: TGTGCCAGCAGTGAACAGAACATTCAGTACTTC. Amino acid sequence: CASSEQNIQYF.

The chain carries TRBV3-1 and TRBJ2-1; 14 nucleotides agree with TRBD2. The length of the CDR3 is 16 residues. The V segment lost 4 bases and the J segment 7 bases; nucleotides outside the gene matches: 6. CDR1 is LGHDT, CDR2 YNNKEL, per germline (reference sequence). The CDR3 sequence is CASSRSTSGGANEQFF. The CDR3 DNA sequence: TGTGCCAGCAGCCGATCGACTAGCGGGGGGGCAAATGAGCAGTTCTTC.

The J gene is TRBJ2-7, the V gene TRBV19; perhaps TRBD2 as D (6 bases). Germline V gives CDR1 LNHDA, CDR2 SQIVND (reference sequence). Trimming left V 3 bases short and J 2 bases short, with 11 bases between. This CDR3 region has 14 residues. The CDR3 sequence is CASSIRGEAYEQYF. CDR3 bases: TGTGCCAGTAGTATTCGAGGGGAGGCCTACGAGCAGTACTTC.

This chain links TRBV11-2 with TRBJ1-2; TRBD1 agrees at 7 bases. Germline assignment: CDR1 SGHAT and CDR2 FQNNGV. The CDR3 is 14 amino acids. V shed 4 bases, J shed 3 bases, and the junction held 5 bases outside the gene matches. The CDR3: CASSSRDSHYGYTF. CDR3 nucleotides: TGTGCCAGCAGCTCCCGGGACAGTCACTATGGCTACACCTTC.

V gene TRBV28 combines with J gene TRBJ1-6; possibly TRBD1 for D (5 bases). With 6 bases removed from V and 7 bases from J, the gap between germline ends came to 7 bases. In germline, CDR1 is MDHEN, CDR2 SYDVKM. This CDR3 spans 12 amino acids. CDR3 amino acids: CASSDRNSPLHF. The CDR3 DNA reads as TGTGCCAGCAGCGACAGAAATTCACCCCTCCACTTT. The variable domain in full, completed from reference TRBV28 and TRBJ1-6, reads DVKVTQSSRYLVKRTGEKVFLECVQDMDHENMFWYRQDPGLGLRLIYFSYDVKMKEKGDIPEGYSVSREKKERFSLILESASTNQTSMYLCASSDRNSPLHFGNGTRLTVT.

The chain is built from TRBV7-9 and TRBJ1-2; 9 bases fit TRBD1. Germline V gene lookup returns CDR1 SEHNR and CDR2 FQNEAQ (reference sequence). The CDR3 length is 15 residues. V lost 5 bases and J lost 4; bases outside the gene matches: 8. This CDR3 is CASSQGGQGSYGYTF. In DNA form, the CDR3 reads TGTGCCAGCAGCCAAGGAGGACAGGGGAGCTATGGCTACACCTTC.

This clonotype was counted a few times. The V gene is TRBV28, the J gene TRBJ1-2; D not certain. The germline gives CDR1 MDHEN, CDR2 SYDVKM. Trimming cost V 7 bases and J 0 bases, with 15 bases left between them. CDR3 length equals 15 residues. The CDR3 nucleotides are TGTGCCAGCAAATCCCCCGGACCGGCTAACTATGGCTACACCTTC. This codes for CASKSPGPANYGYTF.